Listed below are T cell receptor beta chains from one sample, sequenced in a study of blood T cells in healthy people across ages. MiXCR, run by TCRdb on the 5' RACE reads, gives a single entry per CDR3 protein. Of fewer than 900,000 distinct CDR3 sequences listed, around 46% are singletons. The source material was blood. Receptors were obtained from a woman aged 60-75 years in good health. CDR3s include the opening cysteine and the closing phenylalanine or tryptophan.

CDR3 protein	V gene	J gene
CASTTGTGTREQYF	TRBV12-3/TRBV12-4	TRBJ2-7
CASGQGGLGETQYF	TRBV28	NA
CSAIRQGGTEAFF	TRBV20-1	TRBJ1-1
CASTQLAGTHNEQFF	TRBV27	TRBJ2-1
CASRTGTGGFGGELFF	TRBV12-3/TRBV12-4	TRBJ2-2
CSVEVALSYEQYF	TRBV29-1	TRBJ2-7
CASSLVQVAGEQFF	TRBV7-9	TRBJ2-1
CASSRGLAGLETQYF	TRBV12-3/TRBV12-4	NA
CASSPPARGGTDTQYF	TRBV18	TRBJ2-3
CATSREGSSNYGYTF	TRBV15	TRBJ1-2
CASSMDRISYEQYF	TRBV12-3/TRBV12-4	TRBJ2-7
CASSQDWTSSGEQFF	TRBV3-1	TRBJ2-1
CASSPYLEEQFF	TRBV7-2	TRBJ2-1
CASSQLSSSGSYEQYF	TRBV4-3	TRBJ2-7
CASSSGQEGTQYF	TRBV7-3	NA
CASSFLAGEGNEQFF	TRBV5-1	TRBJ2-1
CSARDPSNQPQHF	TRBV20-1	TRBJ1-5
CSASARGTYEQYF	TRBV20-1	TRBJ2-7
CASRPTGGRYNEQYF	TRBV12-3/TRBV12-4	NA
CSVKQGFNGNEQFF	TRBV29-1	TRBJ2-1
CSASWGLAELTDTQYF	TRBV20-1	TRBJ2-3
CASSEGTGLKLFF	TRBV2	TRBJ1-4
CASSLAVEGTDTQYF	TRBV7-3	TRBJ2-3
CSGIGATPRPLEQYF	TRBV20-1	TRBJ2-7
CASSPGLAGVSTGELFF	TRBV5-1	TRBJ2-2
CSASRRLGGAEAFF	TRBV20-1	TRBJ1-1
CSATSTGRQYNSPLHF	TRBV20-1	TRBJ1-6
CASNEGLADNNEQFF	TRBV5-1	TRBJ2-1
CSARDLTSDSYEQYF	TRBV20-1	TRBJ2-7
CASSAQTDTQYF	TRBV9	TRBJ2-3
CAISVETGGSPLHF	TRBV10-3	TRBJ1-6
CASSGTGWHEQYF	TRBV7-2	TRBJ2-7
CASSLVLYGYTF	TRBV5-5	TRBJ1-2
CSVENSNEQYF	TRBV29-1	TRBJ2-7
CASSRPSWETQYF	TRBV3-1	TRBJ2-5
CASSLGGQGYIGRQFF	TRBV5-5	TRBJ2-1
CASSYFGGIYNEQYF	TRBV6-2/TRBV6-3	NA
CASSRLDSVGGETQYF	TRBV6-5	NA
CASRESGPTYEQYF	TRBV6-1	TRBJ2-7
CASFPGEGNTIYF	TRBV6-1	TRBJ1-3
CASSLGGPNIQYF	TRBV27	TRBJ2-4
CSAVPGQGALDYEQYF	TRBV20-1	TRBJ2-7
CASSPGHSNNGETQYF	TRBV7-3	TRBJ2-5
CSARDRAGDPYEQYF	TRBV20-1	TRBJ2-7
CASSSLVAGYNEQFF	TRBV28	TRBJ2-1
CASSLILQGHYGYTF	TRBV12-3/TRBV12-4	TRBJ1-2
CASSLETSYNEQFF	TRBV5-1	TRBJ2-1
CAISESEGLYNSPLHF	TRBV10-3	TRBJ1-6
CATRGGEAFF	TRBV15	TRBJ1-1
CSASRQGRGQPQHF	TRBV20-1	TRBJ1-5
CSAELSTLGGYTF	TRBV20-1	TRBJ1-2
CATSRDPQGRAGELFF	TRBV15	TRBJ2-2
CSAHKAGREDTQYF	TRBV20-1	TRBJ2-3
CASSKVGAEKEGFHQETQYF	TRBV21-1	TRBJ2-5
CASSFVQGRGGLGYTF	TRBV28	TRBJ1-2